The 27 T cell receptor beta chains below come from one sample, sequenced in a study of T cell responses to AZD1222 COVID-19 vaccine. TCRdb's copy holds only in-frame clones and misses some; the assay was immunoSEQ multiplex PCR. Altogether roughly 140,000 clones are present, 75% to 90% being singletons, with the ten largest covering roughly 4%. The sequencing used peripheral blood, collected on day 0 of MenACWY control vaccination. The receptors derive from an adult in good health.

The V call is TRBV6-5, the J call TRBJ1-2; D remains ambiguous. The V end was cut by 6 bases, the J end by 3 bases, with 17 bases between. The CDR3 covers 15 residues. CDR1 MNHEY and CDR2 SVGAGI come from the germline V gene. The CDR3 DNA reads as TGTGCCAGCAGCTTCTACACTAACGGTGACTATGGCTACACCTTC. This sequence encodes CASSFYTNGDYGYTF.

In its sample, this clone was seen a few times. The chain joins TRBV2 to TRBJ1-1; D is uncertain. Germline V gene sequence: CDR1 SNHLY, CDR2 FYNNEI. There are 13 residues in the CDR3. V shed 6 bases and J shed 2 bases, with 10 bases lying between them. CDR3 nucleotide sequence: TGTGCCAGCAGGGACCCAGCTAACACTGAAGCTTTCTTT. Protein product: CASRDPANTEAFF.

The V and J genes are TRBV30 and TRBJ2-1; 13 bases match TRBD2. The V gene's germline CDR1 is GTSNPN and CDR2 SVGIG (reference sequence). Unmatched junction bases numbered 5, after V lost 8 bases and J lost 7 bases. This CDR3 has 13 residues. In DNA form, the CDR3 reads TGTGCCAAGACTAGCGGGGGGCAGAATGAGCAGTTCTTC. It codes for CAKTSGGQNEQFF.

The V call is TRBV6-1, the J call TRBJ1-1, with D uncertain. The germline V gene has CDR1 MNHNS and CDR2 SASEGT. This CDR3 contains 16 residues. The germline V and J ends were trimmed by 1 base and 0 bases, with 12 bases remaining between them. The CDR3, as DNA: TGTGCCAGCAGTGAAGTGGGTTACTTCATGAACACTGAAGCTTTCTTT. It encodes CASSEVGYFMNTEAFF.

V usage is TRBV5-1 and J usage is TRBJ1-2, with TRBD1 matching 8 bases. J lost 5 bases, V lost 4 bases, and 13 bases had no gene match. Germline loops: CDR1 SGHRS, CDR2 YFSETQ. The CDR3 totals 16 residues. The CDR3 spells CASSPGTGPPGYGYTF. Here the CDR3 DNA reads TGCGCCAGCAGCCCCGGGACAGGCCCTCCTGGTTATGGCTACACCTTC.

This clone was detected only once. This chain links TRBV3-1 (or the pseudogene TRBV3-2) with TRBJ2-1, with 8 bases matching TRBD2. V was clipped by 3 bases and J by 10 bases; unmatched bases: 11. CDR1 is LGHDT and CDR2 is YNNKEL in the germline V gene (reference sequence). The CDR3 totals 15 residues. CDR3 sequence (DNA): TGTGCCAGCAGCCAGGGCGGCCCTGCGGGGGGAGAGCAGTTCTTC. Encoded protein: CASSQGGPAGGEQFF.

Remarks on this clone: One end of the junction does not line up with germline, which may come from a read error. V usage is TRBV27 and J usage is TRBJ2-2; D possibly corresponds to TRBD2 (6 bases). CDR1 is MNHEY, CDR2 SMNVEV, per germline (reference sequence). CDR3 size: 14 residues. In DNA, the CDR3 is TGTGCCACGGAGGACTACCTGAACCCCGGGGAGCTGTTTTTT. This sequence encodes CATEDYLNPGELFF.

The DNA for the CDR3 is TGTGCCAGCAGCCAACCGGGGGGTTTTGCCTATGGCTACACCTTC. Protein sequence: CASSQPGGFAYGYTF. The rearrangement links TRBV4-2 to TRBJ1-2, with D tentatively TRBD1 (5 bases). The CDR3 is made up of 15 amino acids. Germline V gives CDR1 LGHNA, CDR2 YNFKEQ. The germline V and J ends were trimmed by 2 bases and 4 bases, with 14 bases remaining between them.

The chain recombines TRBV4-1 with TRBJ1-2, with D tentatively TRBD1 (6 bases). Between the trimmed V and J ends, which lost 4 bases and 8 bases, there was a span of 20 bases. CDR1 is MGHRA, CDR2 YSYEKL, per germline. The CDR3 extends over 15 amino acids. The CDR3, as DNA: TGCGCCAGCAGCCCCATTCCCAGGACAGCGACCGGCTACACCTTC. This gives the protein CASSPIPRTATGYTF.

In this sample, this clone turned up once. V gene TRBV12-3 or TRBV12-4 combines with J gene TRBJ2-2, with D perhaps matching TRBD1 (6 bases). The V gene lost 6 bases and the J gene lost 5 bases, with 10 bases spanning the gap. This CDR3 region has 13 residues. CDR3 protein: CASSYRDTGELFF. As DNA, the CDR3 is TGTGCCAGCAGCTACAGGGATACCGGGGAGCTGTTTTTT.

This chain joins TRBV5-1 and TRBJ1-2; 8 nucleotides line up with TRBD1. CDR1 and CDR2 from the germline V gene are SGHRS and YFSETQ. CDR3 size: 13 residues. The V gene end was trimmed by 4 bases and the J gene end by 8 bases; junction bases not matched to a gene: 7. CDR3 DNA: TGCGCCAGCAGCGTCGGACAGGGCGTAGGCTACACCTTC. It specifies CASSVGQGVGYTF. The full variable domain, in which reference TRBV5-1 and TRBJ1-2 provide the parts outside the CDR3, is KAGVTQTPRYLIKTRGQQVTLSCSPISGHRSVSWYQQTPGQGLQFLFEYFSETQRNKGNFPGRFSGRQFSNSRSEMNVSTLELGDSALYLCASSVGQGVGYTFGSGTRLTVV.

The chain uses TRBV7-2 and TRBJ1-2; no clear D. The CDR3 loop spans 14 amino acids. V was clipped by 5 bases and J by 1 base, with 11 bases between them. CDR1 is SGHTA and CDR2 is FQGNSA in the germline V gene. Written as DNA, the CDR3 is TGTGCCAGCAGCCCCCAGGCGCTTAACTATGGCTACACCTTC. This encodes CASSPQALNYGYTF.

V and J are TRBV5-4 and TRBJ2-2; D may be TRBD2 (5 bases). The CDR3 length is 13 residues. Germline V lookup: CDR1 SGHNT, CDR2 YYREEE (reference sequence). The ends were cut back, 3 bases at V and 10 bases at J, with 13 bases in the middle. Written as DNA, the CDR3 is TGTGCCAGCAGCTCCGCCTTCGGGGAGGAGCTGTTTTTT. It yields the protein CASSSAFGEELFF.

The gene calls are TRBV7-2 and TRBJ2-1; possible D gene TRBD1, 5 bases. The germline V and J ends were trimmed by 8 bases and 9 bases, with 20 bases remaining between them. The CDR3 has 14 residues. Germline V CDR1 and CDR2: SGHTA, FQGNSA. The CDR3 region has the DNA TGTGCCAGCCGCAAGGGGCGGACATTTGGTGAGCAGTTCTTC. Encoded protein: CASRKGRTFGEQFF.

CDR3 amino acids: CASSEGGSYNEQFF. CDR3 coding DNA: TGTGCCAGCAGTGAGGGGGGCTCCTACAATGAGCAGTTCTTC. This rearrangement joins TRBV5-4 to TRBJ2-1; either TRBD1 or TRBD2 may fit D (6 bases each). Germline CDR1 and CDR2: SGHNT and YYREEE (reference sequence). The CDR3 covers 14 residues. With 5 bases removed from V and 0 bases from J, the gap between germline ends came to 9 bases.

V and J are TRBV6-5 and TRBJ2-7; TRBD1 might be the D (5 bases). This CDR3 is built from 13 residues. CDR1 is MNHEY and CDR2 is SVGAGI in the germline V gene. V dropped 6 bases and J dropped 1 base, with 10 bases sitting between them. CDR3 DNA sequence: TGTGCCAGCAGCCCGACAGTTTCCTACGAGCAGTACTTC. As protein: CASSPTVSYEQYF.

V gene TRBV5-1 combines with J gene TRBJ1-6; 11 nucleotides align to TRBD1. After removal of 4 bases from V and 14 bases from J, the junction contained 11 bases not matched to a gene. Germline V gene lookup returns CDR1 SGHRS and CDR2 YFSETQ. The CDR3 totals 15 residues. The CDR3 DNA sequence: TGCGCCAGCAGCCCGGGACAGGGGGAAAGGGAGACCCTCCACTTT. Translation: CASSPGQGERETLHF. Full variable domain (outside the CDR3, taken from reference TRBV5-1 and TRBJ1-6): KAGVTQTPRYLIKTRGQQVTLSCSPISGHRSVSWYQQTPGQGLQFLFEYFSETQRNKGNFPGRFSGRQFSNSRSEMNVSTLELGDSALYLCASSPGQGERETLHFGNGTRLTVT.

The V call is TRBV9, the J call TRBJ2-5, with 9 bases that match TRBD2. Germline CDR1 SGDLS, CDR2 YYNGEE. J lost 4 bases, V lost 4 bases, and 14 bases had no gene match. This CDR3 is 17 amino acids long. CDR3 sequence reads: CASSPDRRGGKRETQYF. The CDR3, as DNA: TGTGCCAGCAGCCCGGACCGGCGGGGGGGCAAGAGAGAGACCCAGTACTTC.

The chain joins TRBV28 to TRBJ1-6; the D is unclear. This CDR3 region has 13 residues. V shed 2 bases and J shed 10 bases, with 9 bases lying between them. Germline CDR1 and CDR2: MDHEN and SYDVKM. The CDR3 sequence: CASSLVGVSPLHF. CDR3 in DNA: TGTGCCAGCAGTTTAGTTGGGGTCTCACCCCTCCACTTT.

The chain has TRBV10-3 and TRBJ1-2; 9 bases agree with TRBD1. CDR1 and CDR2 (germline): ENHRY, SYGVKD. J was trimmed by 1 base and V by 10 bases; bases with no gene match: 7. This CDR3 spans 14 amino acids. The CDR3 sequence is CATGTGPSNYGYTF. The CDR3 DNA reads TGTGCCACCGGGACAGGGCCTAGTAACTATGGCTACACCTTC.

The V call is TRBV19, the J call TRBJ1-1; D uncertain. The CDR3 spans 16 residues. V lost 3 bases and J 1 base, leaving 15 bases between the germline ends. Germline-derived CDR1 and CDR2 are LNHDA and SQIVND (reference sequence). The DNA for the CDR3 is TGTGCCAGTAGTATCGATAGAAGATCTGAGAACACTGAAGCTTTCTTT. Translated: CASSIDRRSENTEAFF.

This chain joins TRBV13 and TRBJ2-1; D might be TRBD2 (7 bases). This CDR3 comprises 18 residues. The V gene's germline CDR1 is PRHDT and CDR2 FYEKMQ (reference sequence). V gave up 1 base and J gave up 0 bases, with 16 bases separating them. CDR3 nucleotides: TGTGCCAGCAGCTTAGTTGCATACAGGGAGGGCTCCTACAATGAGCAGTTCTTC. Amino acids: CASSLVAYREGSYNEQFF.

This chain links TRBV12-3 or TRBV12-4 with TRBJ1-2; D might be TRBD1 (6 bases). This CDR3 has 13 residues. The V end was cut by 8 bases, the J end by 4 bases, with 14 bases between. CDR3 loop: CASGAGTIYGYTF. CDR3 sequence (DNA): TGTGCCAGCGGCGCGGGGACAATCTATGGCTACACCTTC.

The chain's CDR3 is CASKGVRTPFYEQYV. CDR3 in DNA: TGTGCCAGCAAAGGGGTACGGACTCCCTTTTACGAGCAGTACGTC. V gene TRBV6-4 combines with J gene TRBJ2-7; D tentatively fits TRBD1 or TRBD2 (5 bases each). V was trimmed by 7 bases and J by 4 bases, leaving 20 bases between them. Per germline, CDR1 MRHNA and CDR2 SNTAGT. This CDR3 is 15 amino acids long.

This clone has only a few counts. In DNA form, the CDR3 reads TGTGCCAGCAGCTTCGGCGCGGGCTTGGGAGAGACCCAGTACTTC. It yields the protein CASSFGAGLGETQYF. The chain combines TRBV5-4 with TRBJ2-5, with a possible D match to TRBD2 (5 bases). This CDR3 has 15 residues. V lost 2 bases to trimming and J lost 4 bases, with 15 bases between them. The V gene's germline CDR1 is SGHNT and CDR2 YYREEE (reference sequence).

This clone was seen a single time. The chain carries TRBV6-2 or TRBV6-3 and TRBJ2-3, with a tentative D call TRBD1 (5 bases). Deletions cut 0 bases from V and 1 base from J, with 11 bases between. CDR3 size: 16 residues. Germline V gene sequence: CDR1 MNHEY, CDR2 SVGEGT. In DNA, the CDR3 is TGTGCCAGCAGTTACTCCCGGACAAGGGGCACAGATACGCAGTATTTT. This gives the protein CASSYSRTRGTDTQYF.

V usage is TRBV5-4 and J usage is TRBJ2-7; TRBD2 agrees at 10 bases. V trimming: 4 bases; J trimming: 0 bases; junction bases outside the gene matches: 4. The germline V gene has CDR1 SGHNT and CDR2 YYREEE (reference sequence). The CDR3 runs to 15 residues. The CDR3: CASSISGGSSYEQYF. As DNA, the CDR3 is TGTGCCAGCAGCATTAGCGGGGGGAGCTCCTACGAGCAGTACTTC.